This T cell receptor beta chain was recorded in a study of identical twins. TCRdb redid the calling of the 5' RACE reads with MiXCR, one entry per CDR3 protein. The data contain hundreds of thousands of distinct CDR3 sequences, roughly 6.6% of them singletons. The sample holds a few counts of this clonotype. Its target is not known. The CDR3 totals 16 residues. V lost 2 bases to trimming and J lost 6 bases; unmatched junction nucleotides: 7. Germline V CDR1 and CDR2: SGHTA, FQGNSA. Notes on the study in general: Analyses of zero insertions could be partly confounded by invariant MAIT and iNKT cells.

This same sample was also part of a study on yellow fever vaccine responses in identical twins.

The receptor comes from a woman between 18 and 29 years old in good health. The sequencing input was PBMCs. J is TRBJ2-2 and V is TRBV7-2, with TRBD2 matching 9 bases. In DNA form, the CDR3 reads TGTGCCAGCAGCTTACGGCGCGGGGGGGGTGCCGGGGAGCTGTTTTTT. Amino acid sequence: CASSLRRGGGAGELFF.